Presented here are 21 T cell receptor beta chains from one specimen sequenced in a study of post-analysis software for immune sequencing data. Study-wide results and caveats: A handful of TRBV segments occurring more often in patients than controls included TRBV5-6, TRBV5-1 and TRBV20-1.

Which antigens these TCRs recognize remains unknown. TCR beta cDNA libraries included unique molecular identifiers. MiXCR, applied by TCRdb to the PCR reads, yields one record per CDR3 protein. Seen here are under 900,000 distinct CDR3 sequences, around 50% observed once, and the top ten hold 4.6%. The specimen sequenced was blood. These receptors were collected from a girl aged 5-17 years with multiple sclerosis.

The chain carries TRBV5-4 and TRBJ2-3; D call uncertain. Trimming pared 1 base from V and 1 base from J, leaving 7 bases between. From germline, CDR1 is SGHNT and CDR2 YYREEE (reference sequence). The CDR3 sequence is 14 residues long. The DNA of the CDR3 is TGTGCCAGCAGCTTGAGGTCAGGCACAGATACGCAGTATTTT. Translating it yields CASSLRSGTDTQYF.

The chain carries TRBV7-2 and TRBJ2-3, with TRBD2 matching over 10 bases. The germline CDR1 and CDR2 sequences are SGHTA and FQGNSA. The CDR3 extends over 16 amino acids. With 5 bases clipped from V and 6 bases from J, the junction kept 11 bases outside the gene matches. This CDR3 reads CASSLRSGGAGDTQYF. CDR3 sequence (DNA): TGTGCCAGCAGCCTAAGGAGCGGGGGGGCTGGCGATACGCAGTATTTT.

The genes are TRBV6-4 and TRBJ2-7, with TRBD2 as a possible D gene (5 bases). V lost 3 bases and J 5 bases, leaving 14 bases between the germline ends. Germline V gene sequence: CDR1 MRHNA, CDR2 SNTAGT. The CDR3 is 14 amino acids. The DNA of the CDR3 is TGTGCCAGCAGTGAGAACCTCGGGGTGGACGAGCAGTACTTC. Its protein is CASSENLGVDEQYF.

The chain joins TRBV7-2 to TRBJ2-2; D gene ambiguous. Germline CDR1 SGHTA, CDR2 FQGNSA. The ends were cut back, 0 bases at V and 2 bases at J, with 10 bases in the middle. This CDR3 spans 16 amino acids. The DNA for the CDR3 is TGTGCCAGCAGCTTAGCGGGCAGGAGTAACACCGGGGAGCTGTTTTTT. This gives the protein CASSLAGRSNTGELFF.

V and J are TRBV30 and TRBJ2-3; D uncertain. From germline, CDR1 is GTSNPN and CDR2 SVGIG (reference sequence). V lost 1 base, J lost 0 bases, and 11 bases lay in between. The CDR3 consists of 15 residues. CDR3 DNA sequence: TGTGCCTGGAGTGGGGTCATGGTTAGCACAGATACGCAGTATTTT. As protein: CAWSGVMVSTDTQYF.

The genes are TRBV6-5 and TRBJ1-2, with TRBD1 as a possible D gene (6 bases). Germline CDR1 and CDR2: MNHEY and SVGAGI. This CDR3 is 14 amino acids long. The ends were cut back, 6 bases at V and 4 bases at J, with 15 bases in the middle. The CDR3 coding sequence is TGTGCCAGCAGCCCCTTCAGAGGGGGCTATGGCTACACCTTC. It is translated as CASSPFRGGYGYTF.

This clonotype was counted between two and nine times. J is TRBJ2-1 and V is TRBV27; 11 bases map to TRBD1. The CDR3 extends over 15 amino acids. CDR1 is MNHEY, CDR2 SMNVEV, per germline (reference sequence). With V trimmed by 5 bases and J by 8 bases, 8 bases remained unmatched. The CDR3 loop is CASSPLGQGAHEQFF. CDR3 DNA: TGTGCCAGCAGTCCCTTAGGACAGGGGGCGCATGAGCAGTTCTTC.

The genes are TRBV24-1 and TRBJ2-7; no clear D gene. Between the trimmed V and J ends, which lost 7 bases and 2 bases, there was a span of 14 bases. The length of the CDR3 is 14 residues. Germline CDR1 reads KGHDR; CDR2 reads SFDVKD. CDR3 loop: CATRKRTETYEQYF. CDR3 sequence (DNA): TGTGCCACCAGAAAGAGAACAGAGACCTACGAGCAGTACTTC.

Only a few counts were recorded for this clonotype. The gene calls are TRBV12-3 or TRBV12-4 and TRBJ2-1, with D possibly being TRBD1 or TRBD2 (5 bases each). V was cut by 6 bases and J by 10 bases, with 16 bases left in between. The CDR3 runs to 13 residues. The CDR3 sequence: CASRRGRGWEQFF. The CDR3 DNA is TGTGCCAGCAGAAGGGGAAGAGGGTGGGAGCAGTTCTTC.

The chain recombines TRBV29-1 with TRBJ2-7; the D gene is possibly TRBD2 (7 bases). CDR1 is SQVTM and CDR2 is ANQGSEA in the germline V gene. V was pared by 5 bases and J by 4 bases, with 18 bases between. The CDR3 totals 14 residues. Here the CDR3 DNA reads TGCAGCGTTCCCGGAGGGGGAGGGCCGTACGAGCAGTACTTC. Translated: CSVPGGGGPYEQYF.

The V call is TRBV20-1, the J call TRBJ2-1, with no clear D. Germline V gene data show CDR1 as DFQATT and CDR2 as SNEGSKA (reference sequence). The CDR3 runs to 15 residues. V shed 6 bases and J shed 0 bases, with 15 bases lying between them. The CDR3 sequence is CSAQHGSSSYNEQFF. The DNA of the CDR3 is TGCAGTGCCCAACACGGGTCGAGCTCCTACAATGAGCAGTTCTTC.

This chain uses TRBV6-6 with TRBJ2-7, with 8 positions matching TRBD1. V was pared by 2 bases and J by 3 bases, with 3 bases of the junction left unmatched. This CDR3 has 14 amino acids. Germline lookup yields CDR1 MNHNY and CDR2 SVGAGI (reference sequence). The CDR3 loop is CASSYGTGFYEQYF. The CDR3 DNA reads as TGTGCCAGCAGTTACGGGACAGGTTTCTACGAGCAGTACTTC.

V usage is TRBV7-3 and J usage is TRBJ2-4; a possible D gene is TRBD1 (5 bases). The length of the CDR3 is 13 residues. Looked up from germline, CDR1 is SGHTA and CDR2 is FQGTGA. V lost 5 bases to trimming and J lost 7 bases, with 12 bases between them. CDR3 sequence (DNA): TGTGCCAGCAGCCCCGAGAAGGGGAACATTCAGTACTTC. Translated: CASSPEKGNIQYF.

The V call is TRBV7-2, the J call TRBJ1-5, with D uncertain. Looked up from germline, CDR1 is SGHTA and CDR2 is FQGNSA. Trimming shortened V by 1 base and J by 1 base, and 11 bases separated the two germline ends. This CDR3 comprises 16 residues. DNA for the CDR3: TGTGCCAGCAGCTTAGGATCAGGCGGCAGCAATCAGCCCCAGCATTTT. Translation gives CASSLGSGGSNQPQHF.

In its sample, this clonotype was seen a few times. The chain has TRBV12-3 or TRBV12-4 and TRBJ2-7, with 7 bases fitting TRBD2. Unmatched junction bases numbered 8, after V lost 3 bases and J lost 6 bases. The CDR3 sequence is 14 residues long. As DNA, the CDR3 is TGTGCCAGCAGTTTTAGGGGCGGGAGTAGCGAGCAGTACTTC. Its protein product is CASSFRGGSSEQYF.

The chain couples TRBV20-1 to TRBJ2-1; D may correspond to TRBD1 or TRBD2 (6 bases each). Between the trimmed V and J ends, which lost 6 bases and 0 bases, there was a span of 15 bases. The CDR3 covers 15 residues. The germline CDR1 and CDR2 sequences are DFQATT and SNEGSKA (reference sequence). CDR3 region: CSAVRGANSYNEQFF. CDR3 sequence (DNA): TGCAGTGCCGTGAGGGGGGCGAACTCCTACAATGAGCAGTTCTTC.

The chain links TRBV13 to TRBJ2-5, with a weak D call TRBD2 (5 bases). The CDR3 is 15 amino acids. Germline lookup yields CDR1 PRHDT and CDR2 FYEKMQ (reference sequence). V was clipped by 5 bases and J by 3 bases, with 16 bases between them. The CDR3 region is CASSTTWLREETQYF. CDR3 bases: TGTGCCAGCAGCACGACCTGGTTGAGGGAAGAGACCCAGTACTTC. The complete variable domain, with remaining parts taken from reference TRBV13 and TRBJ2-5, reads AAGVIQSPRHLIKEKRETATLKCYPIPRHDTVYWYQQGPGQDPQFLISFYEKMQSDKGSIPDRFSAQQFSDYHSELNMSSLELGDSALYFCASSTTWLREETQYFGPGTRLLVL.

The chain links TRBV7-3 to TRBJ2-5, with D possibly called TRBD1 or TRBD2 (5 bases each). CDR1 and CDR2 from the germline V gene are SGHTA and FQGTGA. V was trimmed by 5 bases and J by 2 bases, leaving 15 bases between them. The CDR3 is 15 residues long. CDR3 bases: TGTGCCAGCAGCCCGTTGAGGGGCCCACAAGAGACCCAGTACTTC. Its protein product is CASSPLRGPQETQYF.

The gene calls are TRBV2 and TRBJ2-4; perhaps TRBD2 as D (6 bases). Matching the DNA end better, TRBJ2-5 makes the J call doubtful. Germline CDR1 and CDR2: SNHLY and FYNNEI. The CDR3 totals 13 residues. In DNA form, the CDR3 reads TGTGCCAGCATGGAGGGCCGGTCAGAGACCCAGTACTTC. It is translated as CASMEGRSETQYF.

This chain connects TRBV20-1 to TRBJ2-1; D possibly corresponds to TRBD2 (5 bases). V lost 3 bases, J lost 3 bases, and 15 bases lay in between. Germline loops: CDR1 DFQATT, CDR2 SNEGSKA (reference sequence). This CDR3 is 15 amino acids long. The CDR3 loop reads CSARAMGSSYNEQFF. DNA for the CDR3: TGCAGTGCTAGGGCGATGGGGAGTAGCTACAATGAGCAGTTCTTC.

This clonotype has more than one count but fewer than ten. This likely comes from a read error, as the CDR3 has no conserved phenylalanine or tryptophan at its end. The limits of the CDR3 on the DNA are not certain, so only TCRdb's listed CDR3 is given. This chain joins TRBV5-1 and TRBJ2-3; no check of the table's D call, TRBD2, against the DNA was made. The CDR3 numbers 9 amino acids, ends counted. The V gene's germline CDR1 is SGHRS and CDR2 YFSETQ. The CDR3 here is CASSLEGLS.